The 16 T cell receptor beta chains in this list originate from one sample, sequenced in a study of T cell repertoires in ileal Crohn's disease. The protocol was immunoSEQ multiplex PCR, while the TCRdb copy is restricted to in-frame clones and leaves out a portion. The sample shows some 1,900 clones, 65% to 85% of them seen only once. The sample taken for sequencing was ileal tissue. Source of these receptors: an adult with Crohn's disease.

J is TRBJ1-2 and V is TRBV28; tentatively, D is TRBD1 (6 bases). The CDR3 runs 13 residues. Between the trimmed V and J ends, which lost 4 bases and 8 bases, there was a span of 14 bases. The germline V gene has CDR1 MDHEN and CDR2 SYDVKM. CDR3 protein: CASSSTQGLGYTF. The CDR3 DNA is TGTGCCAGCAGTTCGACCCAGGGGTTAGGCTACACCTTC.

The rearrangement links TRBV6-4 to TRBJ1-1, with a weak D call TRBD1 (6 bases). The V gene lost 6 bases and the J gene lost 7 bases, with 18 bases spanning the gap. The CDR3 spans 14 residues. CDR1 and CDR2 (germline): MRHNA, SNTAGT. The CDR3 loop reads CASSEHSRTDEAFF. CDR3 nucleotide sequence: TGTGCCAGCAGCGAACACTCCCGGACAGATGAAGCTTTCTTT.

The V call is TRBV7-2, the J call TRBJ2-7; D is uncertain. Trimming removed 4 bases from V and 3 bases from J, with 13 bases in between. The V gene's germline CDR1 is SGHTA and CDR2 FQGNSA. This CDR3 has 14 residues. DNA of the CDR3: TGTGCCAGCAGCTCTGGGCCAGCAGGCTACGAGCAGTACTTC. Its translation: CASSSGPAGYEQYF.

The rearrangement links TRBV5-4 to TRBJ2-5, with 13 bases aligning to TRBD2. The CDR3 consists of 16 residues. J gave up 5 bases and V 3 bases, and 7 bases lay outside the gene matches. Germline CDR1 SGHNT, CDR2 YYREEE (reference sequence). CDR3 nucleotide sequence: TGTGCCAGCAGCTGGGGACTAGCGGGAATCATGGAGACCCAGTACTTC. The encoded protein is CASSWGLAGIMETQYF.

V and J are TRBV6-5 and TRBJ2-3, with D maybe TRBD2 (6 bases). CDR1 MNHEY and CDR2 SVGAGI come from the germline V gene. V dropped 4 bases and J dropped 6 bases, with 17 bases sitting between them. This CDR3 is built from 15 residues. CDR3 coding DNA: TGTGCCAGCAGTTCACTAGCCCGCCCCAGGGATACGCAGTATTTT. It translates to CASSSLARPRDTQYF.

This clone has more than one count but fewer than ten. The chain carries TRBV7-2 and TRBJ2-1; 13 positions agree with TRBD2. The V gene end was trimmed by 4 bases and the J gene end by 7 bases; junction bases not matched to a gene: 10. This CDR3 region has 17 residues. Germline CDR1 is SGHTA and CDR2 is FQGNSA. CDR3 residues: CASSSLRTSGSRNEQFF. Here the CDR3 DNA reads TGTGCCAGCAGCTCCCTCCGGACTAGCGGGAGCCGAAATGAGCAGTTCTTC.

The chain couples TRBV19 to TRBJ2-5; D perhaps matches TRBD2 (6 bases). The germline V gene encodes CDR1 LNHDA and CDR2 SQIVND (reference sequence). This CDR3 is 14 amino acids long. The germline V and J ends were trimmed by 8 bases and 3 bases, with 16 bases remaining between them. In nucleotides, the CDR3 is TGTGCCAGTTCTGGCGGGGACCTCAAAGAGACCCAGTACTTC. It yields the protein CASSGGDLKETQYF.

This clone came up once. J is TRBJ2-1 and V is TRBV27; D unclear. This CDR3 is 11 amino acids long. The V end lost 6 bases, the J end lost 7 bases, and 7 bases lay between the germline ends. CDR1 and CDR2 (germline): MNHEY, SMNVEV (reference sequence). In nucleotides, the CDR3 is TGTGCCAGCAGCTTCTATAATGAGCAGTTCTTC. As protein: CASSFYNEQFF.

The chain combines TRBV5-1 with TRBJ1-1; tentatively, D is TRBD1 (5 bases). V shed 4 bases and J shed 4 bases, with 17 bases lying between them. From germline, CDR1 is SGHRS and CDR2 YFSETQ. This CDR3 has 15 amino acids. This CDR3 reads CASSIQGVVGTEAFF. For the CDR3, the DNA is TGCGCCAGCAGCATACAAGGGGTCGTTGGCACTGAAGCTTTCTTT.

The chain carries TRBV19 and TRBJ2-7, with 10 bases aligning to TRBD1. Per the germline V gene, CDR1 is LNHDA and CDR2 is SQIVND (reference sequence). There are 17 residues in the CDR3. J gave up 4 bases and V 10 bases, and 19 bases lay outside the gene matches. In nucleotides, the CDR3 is TGTGCCACCCGGGACAGGGGATTTGGGCCGGGGGCATACGAGCAGTACTTC. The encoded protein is CATRDRGFGPGAYEQYF.

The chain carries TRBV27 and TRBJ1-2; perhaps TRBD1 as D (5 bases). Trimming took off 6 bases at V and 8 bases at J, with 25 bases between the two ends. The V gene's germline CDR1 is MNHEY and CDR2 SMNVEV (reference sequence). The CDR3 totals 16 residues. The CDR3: CASRSSVGGALWGYTF. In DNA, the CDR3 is TGTGCCAGCAGATCCTCCGTGGGGGGAGCCCTCTGGGGCTACACCTTC.

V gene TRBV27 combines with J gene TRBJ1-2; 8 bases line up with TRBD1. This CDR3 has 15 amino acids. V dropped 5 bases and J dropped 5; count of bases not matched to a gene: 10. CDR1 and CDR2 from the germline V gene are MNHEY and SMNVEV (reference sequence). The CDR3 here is CASSGGAGGSYGYTF. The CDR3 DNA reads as TGTGCCAGCAGTGGCGGGGCAGGGGGCAGTTATGGCTACACCTTC.

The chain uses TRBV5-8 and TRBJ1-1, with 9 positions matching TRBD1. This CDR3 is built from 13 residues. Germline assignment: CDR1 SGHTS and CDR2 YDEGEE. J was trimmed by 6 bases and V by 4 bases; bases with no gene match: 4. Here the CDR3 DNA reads TGTGCCAGCAGCGTGGGGACAGGGCCTGAAGCTTTCTTT. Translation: CASSVGTGPEAFF.

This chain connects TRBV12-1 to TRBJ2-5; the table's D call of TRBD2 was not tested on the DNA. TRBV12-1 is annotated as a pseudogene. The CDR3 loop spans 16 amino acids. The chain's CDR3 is CASSPGLAATRETQYF. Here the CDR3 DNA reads TGTGCCAGCAGCCCGGGACTAGCGGCGACTCGGGAGACCCAGTACTTC.

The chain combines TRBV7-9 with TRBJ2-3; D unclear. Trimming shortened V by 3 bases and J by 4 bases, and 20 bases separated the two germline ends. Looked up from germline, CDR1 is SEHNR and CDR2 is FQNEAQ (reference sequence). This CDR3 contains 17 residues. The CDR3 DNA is TGTGCCAGCAGCTTCCCCGAAAACTCACGTCTCCCAGATACGCAGTATTTT. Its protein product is CASSFPENSRLPDTQYF.

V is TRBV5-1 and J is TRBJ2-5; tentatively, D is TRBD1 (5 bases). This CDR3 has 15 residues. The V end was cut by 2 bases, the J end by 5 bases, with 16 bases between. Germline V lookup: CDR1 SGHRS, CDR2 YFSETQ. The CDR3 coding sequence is TGCGCCAGCAGCTTAGGACACGAGATGGGGGAGACCCAGTACTTC. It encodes CASSLGHEMGETQYF.